This is a list of T cell receptor beta chains from one sample in a study of T-cell reconstitution after alpha-beta-depleted transplantation in children. TCRdb reprocessed the PCR reads with MiXCR, giving one entry per CDR3 protein. This sample has over 25,000 distinct CDR3 sequences; 15% to 20% occur once, and the top ten carry around 35%. The sequencing used PBMCs, mostly from graft donor cells, collected 60 days after TCRalphabeta/CD19-depleted stem cell transplant. The receptors were gathered from a male patient aged 2 to 10 who had a stem cell transplant for acute lymphoblastic leukemia, so the T cells may come from the graft donor. CDR3s include the opening cysteine and the closing phenylalanine or tryptophan. Fields, in order: D gene, J gene, V gene, clone size, CDR3 protein, CDR3 DNA. The D gene is left open where the match is weak. A row's size may be missing; if present it is once, few, many or a size class.

NA	TRBJ2-7	TRBV7-2	NA	CASSFPPLLGITYEQYF	TGTGCCAGCAGCTTTCCCCCACTCTTGGGTATAACCTACGAGCAGTACTTC
TRBD2	TRBJ2-2	TRBV12-3/TRBV12-4	NA	CASSRPSGDPNTGELFF	TGTGCCAGCAGCCGACCTAGCGGGGACCCGAACACCGGGGAGCTGTTTTTT
NA	TRBJ2-2	TRBV15	many	CATSRNLSSGELFF	TGTGCCACCAGCAGAAACCTAAGTAGCGGGGAGCTGTTTTTT
NA	TRBJ1-5	TRBV12-3/TRBV12-4	many	CASSFLLIFTGNQPQHF	TGTGCCAGCAGTTTCCTTCTTATTTTTACAGGGAATCAGCCCCAGCATTTT
NA	TRBJ1-5	TRBV11-2	NA	CASSLVSWVNSNQPQHF	TGTGCCAGCAGCTTAGTTAGTTGGGTTAATAGCAATCAGCCCCAGCATTTT
NA	TRBJ1-1	TRBV29-1	many	CSVGDYTEAFF	TGCAGCGTCGGGGATTACACTGAAGCTTTCTTT
NA	TRBJ2-1	TRBV11-2	once	CASSSRRGVLNEQFF	TGTGCCAGCAGCTCCCGTCGAGGGGTTCTCAATGAGCAGTTCTTC
TRBD1	TRBJ2-1	TRBV20-1	many	CSAPRDRGDNEQFF	TGCAGTGCCCCACGGGACAGGGGAGACAATGAGCAGTTCTTC
TRBD1	TRBJ1-2	TRBV20-1	many	CSARDAGQGNYGYTF	TGCAGTGCTAGAGATGCGGGACAGGGTAACTATGGCTACACCTTC
NA	TRBJ2-7	TRBV20-1	many	CSAPWGGAYEQYF	TGCAGTGCTCCCTGGGGGGGCGCCTACGAGCAGTACTTC
NA	TRBJ2-1	TRBV9	many	CASSRDYNEQFF	TGTGCCAGCTCCAGGGATTACAATGAGCAGTTCTTC
NA	TRBJ1-4	TRBV6-1	NA	CASRRDKRFEKLFF	TGTGCCAGCCGCCGGGACAAACGGTTCGAAAAACTGTTTTTT
TRBD1	TRBJ1-1	TRBV12-3/TRBV12-4	many	CASSLASPGQGNTEAFF	TGTGCCAGCAGTTTAGCGTCCCCGGGACAGGGGAACACTGAAGCTTTCTTT
TRBD2	TRBJ2-7	TRBV5-1	medium-sized	CASSFSSGGFSYEQYF	TGCGCCAGCAGCTTTTCTAGCGGGGGCTTCTCCTACGAGCAGTACTTC
NA	TRBJ2-1	TRBV29-1	many	CSVGLPAGASNEQFF	TGCAGCGTTGGGCTGCCAGCCGGAGCGTCCAATGAGCAGTTCTTC
TRBD1	TRBJ1-6	TRBV18	NA	CASSPDRGTGSPLHF	TGTGCCAGCTCACCGGACAGGGGGACGGGTTCACCCCTCCACTTT
NA	TRBJ2-7	TRBV2	many	CASAFLMSEQYF	TGTGCCAGCGCTTTCCTGATGAGCGAGCAGTACTTC
TRBD2	TRBJ2-3	TRBV24-1	many	CATSPSHGGISDTQYF	TGTGCCACCAGTCCTTCGCACGGGGGGATTTCAGATACGCAGTATTTT
TRBD1	TRBJ1-2	TRBV19	NA	CASTERGQGRRYTF	TGTGCCAGTACTGAGAGGGGACAGGGACGTCGCTACACCTTC
TRBD1	TRBJ1-1	TRBV7-6	many	CASSLGPLRQGFTEAFF	TGTGCCAGCAGCTTAGGCCCACTGAGACAGGGGTTTACTGAAGCTTTCTTT
NA	TRBJ2-7	TRBV5-1	many	CASSLEFGLSYEQYF	TGCGCCAGCAGCTTGGAATTCGGACTCTCCTACGAGCAGTACTTC
NA	TRBJ2-5	TRBV7-2	many	CASSFPLLRVEETQYF	TGTGCCAGCAGCTTCCCCCTCCTCAGGGTGGAAGAGACCCAGTACTTC
TRBD2	TRBJ2-1	TRBV20-1	many	CSADSRSTSGRSYNEQFF	TGCAGTGCCGATAGTCGATCAACTAGCGGGAGATCCTACAATGAGCAGTTCTTC
TRBD1	TRBJ1-6	TRBV5-1	few	CASSQATGTGSPLHF	TGCGCCAGCAGCCAAGCGACAGGGACGGGTTCACCCCTCCACTTT
NA	TRBJ2-2	TRBV7-2	many	CASSLLSFPGELFF	TGTGCCAGCAGCCTCCTCAGTTTCCCCGGGGAGCTGTTTTTT
NA	TRBJ1-3	TRBV6-2/TRBV6-3	few	CASSYSAGRGNTIYF	TGTGCCAGCAGTTACTCGGCCGGTCGTGGAAACACCATATATTTT
NA	TRBJ1-1	TRBV21-1	NA	CASSDRSLNTEAFF	TGTGCCAGCTCGGACAGGTCCCTGAACACTGAAGCTTTCTTT
TRBD1	TRBJ2-7	TRBV28	many	CATIRQGAYEQYF	TGTGCCACCATTAGACAGGGGGCGTACGAGCAGTACTTC
TRBD1	TRBJ1-1	TRBV12-3/TRBV12-4	many	CASRTGTANTEAFF	TGTGCCAGCAGGACCGGGACAGCGAACACTGAAGCTTTCTTT
TRBD2	TRBJ2-3	TRBV7-2	NA	CASSSNLAGGRTDTQYF	TGTGCCAGCAGCTCGAATCTAGCGGGGGGGCGCACAGATACGCAGTATTTT
NA	TRBJ2-1	TRBV7-2	many	CASSLSRDNEQFF	TGTGCCAGCAGCTTATCCAGGGACAATGAGCAGTTCTTC
NA	TRBJ2-2	TRBV10-1	NA	CASSRAGDTGELFF	TGCGCCAGCAGCCGGGCTGGGGACACCGGGGAGCTGTTTTTT
NA	TRBJ2-7	TRBV7-2	many	CASSPNSHEQYF	TGTGCCAGCAGCCCAAACAGCCACGAGCAGTACTTC
NA	TRBJ1-1	TRBV4-3	NA	CASSQDQTDRNTEAFF	TGCGCCAGCAGCCAAGATCAAACGGACAGGAACACTGAAGCTTTCTTT
TRBD2	TRBJ2-6	TRBV7-6	few	CASSLEAGPGANVLTF	TGTGCCAGCAGCTTAGAAGCGGGACCTGGGGCCAACGTCCTGACTTTC
NA	TRBJ2-3	TRBV5-4	NA	CASSLELDTDTQYF	TGTGCCAGCAGCTTGGAGCTAGACACAGATACGCAGTATTTT
NA	TRBJ2-1	TRBV7-9	few	CASSLETGEQFF	TGTGCCAGCAGCCTCGAGACGGGGGAGCAGTTCTTC
TRBD1	TRBJ2-3	TRBV5-6	many	CASSLGTAKTDTQYF	TGTGCCAGCAGCTTAGGGACAGCAAAAACAGATACGCAGTATTTT
TRBD1	TRBJ2-6	TRBV6-2/TRBV6-3	many	CASSSTGAGANVLTF	TGTGCCAGCAGTTCGACAGGGGCTGGGGCCAACGTCCTGACTTTC
NA	TRBJ2-2	TRBV7-6	many	CASSPRRGTTGELFF	TGTGCCAGCAGCCCCCGCCGCGGCACAACCGGGGAGCTGTTTTTT